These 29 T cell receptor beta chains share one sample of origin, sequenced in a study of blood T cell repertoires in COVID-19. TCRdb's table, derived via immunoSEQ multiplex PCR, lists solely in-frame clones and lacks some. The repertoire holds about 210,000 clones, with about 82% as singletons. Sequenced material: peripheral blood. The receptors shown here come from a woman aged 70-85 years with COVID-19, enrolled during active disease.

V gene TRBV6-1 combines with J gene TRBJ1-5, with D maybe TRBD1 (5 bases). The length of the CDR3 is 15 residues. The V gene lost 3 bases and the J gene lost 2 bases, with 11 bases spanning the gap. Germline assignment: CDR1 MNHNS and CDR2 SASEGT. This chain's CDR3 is CASSEGRARNQPQHF. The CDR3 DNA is TGTGCCAGCAGTGAGGGGCGCGCCCGCAATCAGCCCCAGCATTTT.

The CDR3 spells CASSTTGSNQPQHF. In nucleotides, the CDR3 is TGTGCCAGCAGTACTACAGGGAGCAATCAGCCCCAGCATTTT. The V call is TRBV6-5, the J call TRBJ1-5; D might be TRBD1 (6 bases). V was trimmed by 5 bases and J by 1 base, leaving 9 bases between them. CDR3 length equals 14 residues. The germline V gene encodes CDR1 MNHEY and CDR2 SVGAGI.

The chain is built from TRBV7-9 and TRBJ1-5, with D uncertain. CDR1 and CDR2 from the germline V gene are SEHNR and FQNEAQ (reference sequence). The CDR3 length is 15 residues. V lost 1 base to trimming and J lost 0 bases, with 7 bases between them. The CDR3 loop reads CASSLGGDSNQPQHF. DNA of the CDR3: TGTGCCAGCAGCTTAGGCGGCGATAGCAATCAGCCCCAGCATTTT.

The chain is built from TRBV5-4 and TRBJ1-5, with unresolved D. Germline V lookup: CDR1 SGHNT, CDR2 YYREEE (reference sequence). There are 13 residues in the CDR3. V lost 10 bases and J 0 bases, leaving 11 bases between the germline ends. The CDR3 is CAWAPNSNQPQHF. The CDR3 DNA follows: TGTGCCTGGGCACCCAATAGCAATCAGCCCCAGCATTTT.

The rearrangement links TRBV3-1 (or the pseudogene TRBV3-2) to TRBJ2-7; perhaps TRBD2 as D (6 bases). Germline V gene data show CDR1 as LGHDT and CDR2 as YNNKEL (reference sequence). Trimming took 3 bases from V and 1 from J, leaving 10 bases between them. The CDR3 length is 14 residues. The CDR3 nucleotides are TGTGCCAGCAGCCAGGGGGGACTTTCCTACGAGCAGTACTTC. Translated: CASSQGGLSYEQYF.

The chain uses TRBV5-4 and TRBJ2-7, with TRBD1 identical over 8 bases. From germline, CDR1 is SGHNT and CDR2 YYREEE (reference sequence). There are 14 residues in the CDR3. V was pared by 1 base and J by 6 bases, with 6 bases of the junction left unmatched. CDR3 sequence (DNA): TGTGCCAGCAGCTTGTCCAGGGGGCTTGGCGAGCAGTACTTC. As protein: CASSLSRGLGEQYF. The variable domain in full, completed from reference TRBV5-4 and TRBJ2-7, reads ETGVTQSPTHLIKTRGQQVTLRCSSQSGHNTVSWYQQALGQGPQFIFQYYREEENGRGNFPPRFSGLQFPNYSSELNVNALELDDSALYLCASSLSRGLGEQYFGPGTRLTVT.

The CDR3 DNA is TGTGCCAGCAGCCCACAGGGTAGTAACACCGGGGAGCTGTTTTTT. Translated: CASSPQGSNTGELFF. The chain joins TRBV7-3 to TRBJ2-2, with D perhaps matching TRBD1 (6 bases). CDR3 length equals 15 residues. Trimming removed 5 bases at V and 2 bases at J, with 12 bases between. CDR1 is SGHTA and CDR2 is FQGTGA in the germline V gene.

CDR3: CASSDHGVYSTDTQYF. The DNA of the CDR3 is TGTGCCAGCAGTGACCACGGGGTCTACAGCACAGATACGCAGTATTTT. The chain uses TRBV6-1 and TRBJ2-3; the D gene is possibly TRBD2 (5 bases). V lost 3 bases, J lost 0 bases, and 13 bases lay in between. CDR3 length: 16 residues. Germline V gene lookup returns CDR1 MNHNS and CDR2 SASEGT.

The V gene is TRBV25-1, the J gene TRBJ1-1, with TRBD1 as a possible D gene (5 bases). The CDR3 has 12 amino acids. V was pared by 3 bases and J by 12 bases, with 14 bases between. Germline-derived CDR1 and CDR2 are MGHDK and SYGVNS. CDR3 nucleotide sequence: TGTGCCAGCAGTGATCCCGGGACTTTAACTTTCTTT. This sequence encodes CASSDPGTLTFF.

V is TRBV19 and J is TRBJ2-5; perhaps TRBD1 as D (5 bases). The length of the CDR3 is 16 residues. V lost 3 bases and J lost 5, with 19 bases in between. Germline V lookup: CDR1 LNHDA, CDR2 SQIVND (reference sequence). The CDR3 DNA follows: TGTGCCAGTAGTATCGGCTCCAGGGCACTTGGGGAGACCCAGTACTTC. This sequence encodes CASSIGSRALGETQYF.

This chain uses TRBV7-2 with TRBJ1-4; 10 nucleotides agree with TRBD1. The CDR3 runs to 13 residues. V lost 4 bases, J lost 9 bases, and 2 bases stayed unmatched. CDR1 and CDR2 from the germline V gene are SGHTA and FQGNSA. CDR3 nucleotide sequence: TGTGCCAGCAGCTGGGGACAGGGGAAAAAACTGTTTTTT. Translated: CASSWGQGKKLFF.

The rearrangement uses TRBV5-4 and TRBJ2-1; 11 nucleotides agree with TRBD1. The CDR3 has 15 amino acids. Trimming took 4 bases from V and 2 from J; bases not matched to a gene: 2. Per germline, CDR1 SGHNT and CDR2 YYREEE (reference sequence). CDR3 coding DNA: TGTGCCAGCAGCAAGGACAGGGGGCCCTACAATGAGCAGTTCTTC. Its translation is CASSKDRGPYNEQFF.

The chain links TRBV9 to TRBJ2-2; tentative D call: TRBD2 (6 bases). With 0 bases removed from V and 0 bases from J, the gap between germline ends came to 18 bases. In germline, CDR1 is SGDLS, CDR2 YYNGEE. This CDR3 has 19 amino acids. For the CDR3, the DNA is TGTGCCAGCAGCGTAGGGATTGGAGGGGTCCGATCGAACACCGGGGAGCTGTTTTTT. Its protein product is CASSVGIGGVRSNTGELFF.

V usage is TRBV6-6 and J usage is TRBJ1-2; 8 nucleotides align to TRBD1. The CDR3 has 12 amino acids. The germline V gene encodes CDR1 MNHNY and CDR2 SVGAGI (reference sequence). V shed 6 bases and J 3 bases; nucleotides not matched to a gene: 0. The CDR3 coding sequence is TGTGCCAGCAGGACAGGGGACTATGGCTACACCTTC. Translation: CASRTGDYGYTF.

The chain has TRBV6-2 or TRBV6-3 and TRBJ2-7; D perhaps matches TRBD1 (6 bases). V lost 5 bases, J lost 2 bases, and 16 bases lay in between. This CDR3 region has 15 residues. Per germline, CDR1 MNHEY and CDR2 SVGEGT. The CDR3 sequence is CASSTTGLEAYEQYF. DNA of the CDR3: TGTGCCAGCAGTACCACAGGGCTTGAGGCCTACGAGCAGTACTTC.

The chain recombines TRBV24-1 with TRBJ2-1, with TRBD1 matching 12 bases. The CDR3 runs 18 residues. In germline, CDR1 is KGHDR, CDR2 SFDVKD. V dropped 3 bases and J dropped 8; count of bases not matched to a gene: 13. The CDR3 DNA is TGTGCCACCAGTGATCGCAGACCGGGACAGGGGGCGGTGGATGAGCAGTTCTTC. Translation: CATSDRRPGQGAVDEQFF.

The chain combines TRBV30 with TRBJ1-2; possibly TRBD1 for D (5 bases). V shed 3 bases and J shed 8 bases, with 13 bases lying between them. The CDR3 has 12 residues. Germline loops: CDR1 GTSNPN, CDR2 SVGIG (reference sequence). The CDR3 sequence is CAWSPGGAGYTF. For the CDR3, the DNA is TGTGCCTGGAGCCCCGGAGGGGCGGGCTACACCTTC.

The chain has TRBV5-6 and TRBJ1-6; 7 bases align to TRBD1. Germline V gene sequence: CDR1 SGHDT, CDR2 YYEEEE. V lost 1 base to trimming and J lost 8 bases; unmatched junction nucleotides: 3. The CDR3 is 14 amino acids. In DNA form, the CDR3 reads TGTGCCAGCAGCTTGAGGGGGCCCGATTCACCCCTCCACTTT. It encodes CASSLRGPDSPLHF.

CDR3 in amino acids: CASSLVGGEQFF. As DNA, the CDR3 is TGTGCCAGCAGCTTAGTGGGGGGTGAGCAGTTCTTC. This rearrangement joins TRBV7-2 to TRBJ2-1; D is perhaps TRBD2 (6 bases). The germline V and J ends were trimmed by 1 base and 9 bases, with 7 bases remaining between them. The CDR3 consists of 12 residues. The V gene's germline CDR1 is SGHTA and CDR2 FQGNSA.

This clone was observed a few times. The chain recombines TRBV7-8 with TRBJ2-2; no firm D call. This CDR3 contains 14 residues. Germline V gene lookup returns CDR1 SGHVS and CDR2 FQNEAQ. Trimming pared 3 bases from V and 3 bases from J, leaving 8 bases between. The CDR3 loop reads CASSFFQYTGELFF. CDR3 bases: TGTGCCAGCAGCTTCTTCCAGTACACCGGGGAGCTGTTTTTT.

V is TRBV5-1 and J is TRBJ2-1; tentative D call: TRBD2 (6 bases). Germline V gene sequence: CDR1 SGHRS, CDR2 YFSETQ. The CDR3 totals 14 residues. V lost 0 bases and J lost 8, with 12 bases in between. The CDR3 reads CASSLVAAEDEQFF. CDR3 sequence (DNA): TGCGCCAGCAGCTTGGTAGCGGCAGAGGATGAGCAGTTCTTC.

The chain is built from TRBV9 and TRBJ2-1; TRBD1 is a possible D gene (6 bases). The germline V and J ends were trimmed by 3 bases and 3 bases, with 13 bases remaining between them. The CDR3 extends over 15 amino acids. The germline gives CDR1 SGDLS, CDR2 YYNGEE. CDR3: CASSDNPGDYNEQFF. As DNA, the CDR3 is TGTGCCAGCAGCGATAATCCAGGGGACTACAATGAGCAGTTCTTC.

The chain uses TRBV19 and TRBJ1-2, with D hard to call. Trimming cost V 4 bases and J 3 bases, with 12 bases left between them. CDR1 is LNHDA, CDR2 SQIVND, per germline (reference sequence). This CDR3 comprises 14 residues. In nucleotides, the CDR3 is TGTGCCAGTAGTACCGTCAGGCAAGACTATGGCTACACCTTC. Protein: CASSTVRQDYGYTF. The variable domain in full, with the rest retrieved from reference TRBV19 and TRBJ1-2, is DGGITQSPKYLFRKEGQNVTLSCEQNLNHDAMYWYRQDPGQGLRLIYYSQIVNDFQKGDIAEGYSVSREKKESFPLTVTSAQKNPTAFYLCASSTVRQDYGYTFGSGTRLTVV.

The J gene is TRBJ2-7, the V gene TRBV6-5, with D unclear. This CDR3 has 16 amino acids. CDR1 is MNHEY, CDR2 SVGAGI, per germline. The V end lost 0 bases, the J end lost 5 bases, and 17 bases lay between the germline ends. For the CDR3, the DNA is TGTGCCAGCAGTTACTCTCCGGAGACGCAAATCAACGAGCAGTACTTC. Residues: CASSYSPETQINEQYF.

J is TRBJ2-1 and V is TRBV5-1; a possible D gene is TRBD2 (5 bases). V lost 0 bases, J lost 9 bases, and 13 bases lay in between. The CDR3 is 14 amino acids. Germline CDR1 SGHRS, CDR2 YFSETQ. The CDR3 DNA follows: TGCGCCAGCAGCTTGGAACTAGTGGCAGGTGAGCAGTTCTTC. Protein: CASSLELVAGEQFF.

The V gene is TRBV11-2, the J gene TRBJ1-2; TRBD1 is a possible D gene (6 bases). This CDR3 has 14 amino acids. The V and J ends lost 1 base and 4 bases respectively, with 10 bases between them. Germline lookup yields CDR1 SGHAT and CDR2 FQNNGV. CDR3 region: CASSLVGGSYGYTF. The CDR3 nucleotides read TGTGCCAGCAGCTTAGTTGGGGGCTCCTATGGCTACACCTTC.

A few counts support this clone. CDR3 residues: CASSDAQREGDEQFF. CDR3 DNA: TGTGCCAGCAGTGACGCCCAGCGGGAAGGGGATGAGCAGTTCTTC. The chain recombines TRBV2 with TRBJ2-1, with 7 bases fitting TRBD2. The CDR3 runs 15 residues. Trimming cost V 3 bases and J 8 bases; bases outside gene matches: 10. Germline lookup yields CDR1 SNHLY and CDR2 FYNNEI.

CDR3 amino acids: CASSLRTTGGGGYTF. CDR3 coding DNA: TGTGCCAGCAGCTTGAGAACGACAGGGGGCGGCGGCTACACCTTC. The chain is built from TRBV5-6 and TRBJ1-2; 10 nucleotides align to TRBD1. This CDR3 has 15 amino acids. The germline CDR1 and CDR2 sequences are SGHDT and YYEEEE. Unmatched junction bases numbered 8, after V lost 1 base and J lost 8 bases.

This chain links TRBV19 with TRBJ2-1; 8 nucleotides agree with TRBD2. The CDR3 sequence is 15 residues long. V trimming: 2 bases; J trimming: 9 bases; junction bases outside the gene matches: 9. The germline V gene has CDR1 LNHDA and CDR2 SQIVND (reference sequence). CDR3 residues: CASSISGGPYGEQFF. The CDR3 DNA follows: TGTGCCAGTAGTATATCGGGAGGGCCTTACGGTGAGCAGTTCTTC.